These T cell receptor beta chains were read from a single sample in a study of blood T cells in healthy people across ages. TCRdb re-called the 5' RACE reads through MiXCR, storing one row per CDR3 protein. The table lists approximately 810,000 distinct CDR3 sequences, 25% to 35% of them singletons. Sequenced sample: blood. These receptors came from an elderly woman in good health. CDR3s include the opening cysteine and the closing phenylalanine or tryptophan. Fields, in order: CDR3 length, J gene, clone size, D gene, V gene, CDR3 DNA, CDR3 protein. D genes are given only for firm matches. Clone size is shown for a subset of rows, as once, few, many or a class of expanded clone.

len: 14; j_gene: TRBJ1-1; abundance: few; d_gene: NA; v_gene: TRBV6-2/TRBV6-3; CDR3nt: TGTGCCAGCAGTAAGACACCCGGGGGTACTGAAGCTTTCTTT; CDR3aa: CASSKTPGGTEAFF
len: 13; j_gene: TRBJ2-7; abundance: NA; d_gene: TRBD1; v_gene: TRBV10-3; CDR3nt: TGTGCCATCAGTGGACAGGGGGCTGACGAGCAGTACTTC; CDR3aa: CAISGQGADEQYF
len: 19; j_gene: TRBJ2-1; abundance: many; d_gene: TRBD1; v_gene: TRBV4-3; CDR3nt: TGCGCCAGCAGCCAAGACCCCCGGGGCGGGACAGGGCGAAACAATGAGCAGTTCTTC; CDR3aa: CASSQDPRGGTGRNNEQFF
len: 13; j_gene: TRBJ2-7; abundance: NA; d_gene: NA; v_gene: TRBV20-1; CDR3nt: TGCAGTGCTAGACAGGGGTCCCTACCTGAGCAGTACTTC; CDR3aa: CSARQGSLPEQYF
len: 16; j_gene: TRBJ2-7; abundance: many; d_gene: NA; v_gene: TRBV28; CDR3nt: TGTGCCAGCAGTTTATTGAATGGACCTCAGGGCTACGAGCAGTACTTC; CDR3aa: CASSLLNGPQGYEQYF
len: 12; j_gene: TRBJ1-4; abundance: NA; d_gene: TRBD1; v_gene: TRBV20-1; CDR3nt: TGCAGTGCACCCGAGACAGGGGAAAAACTGTTTTTT; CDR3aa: CSAPETGEKLFF
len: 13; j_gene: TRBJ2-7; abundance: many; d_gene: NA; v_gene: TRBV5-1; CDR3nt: TGCGCCAGCAGCTTGGCAGGGCAGCACGAGCAGTACTTC; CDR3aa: CASSLAGQHEQYF
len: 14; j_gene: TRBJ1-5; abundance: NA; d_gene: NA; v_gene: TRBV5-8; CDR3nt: TGTGCCAGCAGCTTGACACAGATCAATCAGCCCCAGCATTTT; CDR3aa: CASSLTQINQPQHF
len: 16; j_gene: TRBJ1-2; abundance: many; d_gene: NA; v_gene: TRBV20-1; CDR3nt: TGCAGTGCTAGAGTTCCTTCAGGGCACATTGACTATGGCTACACCTTC; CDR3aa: CSARVPSGHIDYGYTF
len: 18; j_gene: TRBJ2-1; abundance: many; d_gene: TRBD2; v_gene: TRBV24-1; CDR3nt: TGTGCCACCAGTGATCCCGGGACTAGCGGGGGCCTCTACAATGAGCAGTTCTTC; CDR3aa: CATSDPGTSGGLYNEQFF
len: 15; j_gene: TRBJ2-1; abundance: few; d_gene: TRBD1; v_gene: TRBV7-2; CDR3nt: TGTGCCAGCCTTAACCGGGACAGGGTTGGAAATGAGCAGTTCTTC; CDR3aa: CASLNRDRVGNEQFF
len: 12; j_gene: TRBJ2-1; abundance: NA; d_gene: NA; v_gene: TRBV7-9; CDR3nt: TGTGCCAGCAGCTTAGATTACTGGAAGCAGTTCTTC; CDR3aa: CASSLDYWKQFF
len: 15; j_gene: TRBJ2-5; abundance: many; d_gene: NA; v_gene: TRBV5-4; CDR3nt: TGTGCCAGCAGCTTAGCCGGGACGTACCAAGAGACCCAGTACTTC; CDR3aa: CASSLAGTYQETQYF
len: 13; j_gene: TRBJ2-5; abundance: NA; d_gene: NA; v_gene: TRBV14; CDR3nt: TGTGCCAGCAGCAGTAGAAGCAGTAAAGAGCAGTACTTC; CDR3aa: CASSSRSSKEQYF
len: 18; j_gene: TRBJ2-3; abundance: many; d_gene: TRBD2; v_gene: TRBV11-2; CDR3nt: TGTGCCAGCAGCTTCGCCTCCCGCACTAGCGGTGGCACAGATACGCAGTATTTT; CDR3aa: CASSFASRTSGGTDTQYF
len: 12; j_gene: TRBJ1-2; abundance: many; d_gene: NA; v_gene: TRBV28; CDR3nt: TGTGCCAGCAGTCCCGGGACCCGTGGCTACACCTTC; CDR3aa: CASSPGTRGYTF
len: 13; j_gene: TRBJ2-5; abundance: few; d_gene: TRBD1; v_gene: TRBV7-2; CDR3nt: TGTGCCAGCACCAAAGACAGGGGTGAGACCCAGTACTTC; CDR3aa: CASTKDRGETQYF
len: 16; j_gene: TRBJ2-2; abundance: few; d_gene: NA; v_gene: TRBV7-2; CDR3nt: TGTGCCAGCAGCCCAAGACAGGAGCTGAACACCGGGGAGCTGTTTTTT; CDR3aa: CASSPRQELNTGELFF
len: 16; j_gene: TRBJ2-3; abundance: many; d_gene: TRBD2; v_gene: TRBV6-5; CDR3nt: TGTGCCAGCAGTTACTTAGCAGCGGGGGGGCCCGATACGCAGTATTTT; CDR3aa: CASSYLAAGGPDTQYF
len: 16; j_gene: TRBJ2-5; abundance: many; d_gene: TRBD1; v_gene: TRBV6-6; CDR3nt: TGTGCCAGCAGCTCCACCGGGACAGGGCTACAAGAGACCCAGTACTTC; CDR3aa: CASSSTGTGLQETQYF
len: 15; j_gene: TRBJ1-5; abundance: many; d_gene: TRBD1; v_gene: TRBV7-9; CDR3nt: TGTGCCAGCAGCTCCGGGACAGGGGGCGAACAGCCCCAGCATTTT; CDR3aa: CASSSGTGGEQPQHF
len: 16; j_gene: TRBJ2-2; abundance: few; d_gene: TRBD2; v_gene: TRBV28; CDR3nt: TGTGCCAGCAGTTTAAACCGACTAGCGGGAGCCGGGGAGCTGTTTTTT; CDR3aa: CASSLNRLAGAGELFF
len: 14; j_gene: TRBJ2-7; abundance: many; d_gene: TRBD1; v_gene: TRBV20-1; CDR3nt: TGCAGTGCCGGGACCGGGACAGGGGGTTCCGAGCAGTACTTC; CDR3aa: CSAGTGTGGSEQYF
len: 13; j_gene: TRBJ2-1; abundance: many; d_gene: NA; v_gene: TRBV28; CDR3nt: TGTGCCAGCTGGGGCGGATCCTACAATGAGCAGTTCTTC; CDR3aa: CASWGGSYNEQFF
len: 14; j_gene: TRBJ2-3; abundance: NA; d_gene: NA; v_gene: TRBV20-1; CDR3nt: TGCAGTGCTAGAGATGGGCGGATTCCAGATACGCAGTATTTT; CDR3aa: CSARDGRIPDTQYF
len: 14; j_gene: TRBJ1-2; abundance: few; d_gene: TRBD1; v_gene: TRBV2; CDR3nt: TGTGCCAGCAGTAAAAACAGGGGGCTGGGCGGCTACACCTTC; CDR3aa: CASSKNRGLGGYTF
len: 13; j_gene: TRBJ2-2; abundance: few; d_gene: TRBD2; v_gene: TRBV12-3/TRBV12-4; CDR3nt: TGTGTCAGCGGGGTGTTGGTTCAGGGGGAGCTGTTTTTT; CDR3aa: CVSGVLVQGELFF